A single sample gave rise to the 25 T cell receptor beta chains below, sequenced in a study of TIL therapy for anti-PD-1-resistant metastatic lung cancer. The immunoSEQ assay was v3. Sequenced by immunoSEQ multiplex PCR; TCRdb stores in-frame clones only, minus some. The sample lists approximately 16,000 clones, 74% seen once, with about 35% in the top ten. Time point defined: pre-treatment sample, taken before nivolumab and TIL therapy. The sequences come from blood, collected at baseline. Source of these receptors: a person aged 25-85 years with non-small cell lung cancer.

The CDR3: CASRSPHSNQPQHF. CDR3 nucleotides: TGTGCCAGCAGAAGTCCGCATAGCAATCAGCCCCAGCATTTT. This chain joins TRBV6-5 and TRBJ1-5; no clear D. CDR1 is MNHEY, CDR2 SVGAGI, per germline. V was cut by 6 bases and J by 0 bases, with 9 bases left in between. This CDR3 is built from 14 residues.

The rearrangement uses TRBV29-1 and TRBJ2-5; 10 positions agree with TRBD1. Germline V lookup: CDR1 SQVTM, CDR2 ANQGSEA. V lost 5 bases to trimming and J lost 5 bases; unmatched junction nucleotides: 11. This CDR3 has 15 amino acids. CDR3 in DNA: TGCAGCGTTATCTTTGACAGGGGGCGCGGTGAGACCCAGTACTTC. Translated: CSVIFDRGRGETQYF.

This clone has just a few counts. This sequence joins TRBV2 and TRBJ1-5; a weak D match, TRBD1 (5 bases). The germline V and J ends were trimmed by 0 bases and 11 bases, with 11 bases remaining between them. The CDR3 length is 13 residues. Germline values: CDR1 SNHLY, CDR2 FYNNEI. For the CDR3, the DNA is TGTGCCAGCAGTGAAGCCGGGGGGGTGACCCAGCATTTT. The encoded protein is CASSEAGGVTQHF.

The chain employs TRBV19 and TRBJ2-7, with D possibly matching TRBD1 (5 bases). The CDR3 spans 16 residues. CDR1 and CDR2 (germline): LNHDA, SQIVND (reference sequence). The V end lost 1 base, the J end lost 1 base, and 14 bases lay between the germline ends. CDR3 sequence: CASSIALTGGSYEQYF. Here the CDR3 DNA reads TGTGCCAGTAGTATAGCCCTCACAGGTGGATCCTACGAGCAGTACTTC.

V is TRBV7-9 and J is TRBJ1-4; weak D call: TRBD1 (5 bases). The V end lost 5 bases, the J end lost 8 bases, and 18 bases lay between the germline ends. Germline-derived CDR1 and CDR2 are SEHNR and FQNEAQ (reference sequence). The CDR3 sequence is 15 residues long. This CDR3 reads CASSLRGPGVEKLFF. The CDR3, as DNA: TGTGCCAGCAGCCTGAGGGGCCCCGGGGTCGAAAAACTGTTTTTT.

The CDR3 DNA sequence: TGTGCCAGCAGCTTCGGGACCACCTACGAGCAGTACTTC. Translation: CASSFGTTYEQYF. V gene TRBV7-9 combines with J gene TRBJ2-5; D is tentatively TRBD1 or TRBD2 (5 bases each). Near its end, the DNA agrees better with TRBJ2-7, so the J call may be wrong. Germline V gene data show CDR1 as SEHNR and CDR2 as FQNEAQ (reference sequence). This CDR3 has 13 amino acids.

The chain carries TRBV5-6 and TRBJ2-3, with 8 bases lining up with TRBD2. The CDR3 has 16 amino acids. V gave up 4 bases and J gave up 5 bases; unmatched junction bases: 12. Per the germline V gene, CDR1 is SGHDT and CDR2 is YYEEEE. In DNA form, the CDR3 reads TGTGCCAGCAGCCCCATGGCGGGGGGCAGGGGAGATACGCAGTATTTT. Amino acids: CASSPMAGGRGDTQYF.

The V and J genes are TRBV4-2 and TRBJ2-7, with 10 bases matching TRBD2. The germline CDR1 and CDR2 sequences are LGHNA and YNFKEQ. The CDR3 is made up of 15 amino acids. After removal of 0 bases from V and 2 bases from J, the junction contained 1 base not matched to a gene. The CDR3, as DNA: TGTGCCAGCAGCCAAGAAGCGGGGGGGCCCTACGAGCAGTACTTC. Translated, it gives CASSQEAGGPYEQYF.

The J gene is TRBJ2-7, the V gene TRBV11-3; D is unclear. Germline V gene sequence: CDR1 SGHNT, CDR2 YENEEA. Trimming cost V 1 base and J 7 bases, with 11 bases left between them. The CDR3 totals 13 residues. The CDR3 reads CASSLVGSGEQYF. As DNA, the CDR3 is TGTGCCAGCAGCTTAGTGGGGTCCGGGGAGCAGTACTTC.

The chain joins TRBV4-1 to TRBJ2-7; TRBD2 might be the D (5 bases). CDR3 length: 14 amino acids. V was cut by 3 bases and J by 5 bases, with 14 bases left in between. CDR1 MGHRA and CDR2 YSYEKL come from the germline V gene. The CDR3 coding sequence is TGCGCCAGCAGCCAGAGCGGAATCGACGACGAGCAGTACTTC. Translated: CASSQSGIDDEQYF.

Here the CDR3 reads CASSEGGEGYNEQFF. CDR3 bases: TGTGCCAGCAGTGAAGGCGGGGAGGGCTACAATGAGCAGTTCTTC. The chain combines TRBV6-4 with TRBJ2-1, with TRBD2 matching 7 bases. The germline gives CDR1 MRHNA, CDR2 SNTAGT. The CDR3 contains 15 residues. J gave up 3 bases and V 3 bases, and 5 bases lay outside the gene matches.

The table lists this clone with a few counts. The rearrangement uses TRBV19 and TRBJ1-4; 8 nucleotides agree with TRBD1. Per the germline V gene, CDR1 is LNHDA and CDR2 is SQIVND (reference sequence). The CDR3 sequence is 14 residues long. V trimming: 3 bases; J trimming: 12 bases; junction bases outside the gene matches: 9. CDR3 sequence reads: CASSIRDRFGELFF. In DNA form, the CDR3 reads TGTGCCAGTAGTATCCGGGACAGGTTCGGGGAACTGTTTTTT.

The gene calls are TRBV12-5 and TRBJ1-4; possible D gene TRBD1, 6 bases. Trimming stripped 3 bases from V and 2 bases from J, with 13 bases between. Germline V CDR1 and CDR2: LGHNT, FRNRAP. The length of the CDR3 is 16 residues. CDR3 in amino acids: CASGLHLQGTNEKLFF. The DNA of the CDR3 is TGTGCTAGTGGTTTACACCTACAGGGTACTAATGAAAAACTGTTTTTT.

The rearrangement links TRBV29-1 to TRBJ1-1; 9 nucleotides agree with TRBD1. CDR1 and CDR2 (germline): SQVTM, ANQGSEA. The CDR3 is 14 residues long. Trimming cost V 4 bases and J 5 bases; bases outside gene matches: 8. CDR3 DNA sequence: TGCAGCGTTGTACAGGGGGCATTGGGAACTGAAGCTTTCTTT. It specifies CSVVQGALGTEAFF.

For the CDR3, the DNA is TGTGCCACCGGGACACGGGAATGGCCCCAGCATTTT. As protein: CATGTREWPQHF. The rearrangement uses TRBV6-1 and TRBJ1-5, with D tentatively TRBD1 (6 bases). CDR3 length: 12 amino acids. V lost 10 bases to trimming and J lost 9 bases, with 16 bases between them. Germline lookup yields CDR1 MNHNS and CDR2 SASEGT.

The rearrangement uses TRBV6-1 and TRBJ2-2; D gene ambiguous. The V end was cut by 7 bases, the J end by 0 bases, with 9 bases between. Germline V gene sequence: CDR1 MNHNS, CDR2 SASEGT. The length of the CDR3 is 14 residues. CDR3: CASNTMTNTGELFF. CDR3 DNA sequence: TGTGCCAGCAATACTATGACGAACACCGGGGAGCTGTTTTTT.

This clone was recorded once. The chain links TRBV9 to TRBJ1-3; D unresolved. The ends were cut back, 0 bases at V and 0 bases at J, with 7 bases in the middle. Germline V CDR1 and CDR2: SGDLS, YYNGEE. The CDR3 runs 15 residues. The CDR3 bases are TGTGCCAGCAGCGTAGGACGGACCTCTGGAAACACCATATATTTT. This translates into CASSVGRTSGNTIYF. The variable domain in full, completed from reference TRBV9 and TRBJ1-3, reads DSGVTQTPKHLITATGQRVTLRCSPRSGDLSVYWYQQSLDQGLQFLIQYYNGEERAKGNILERFSAQQFPDLHSELNLSSLELGDSALYFCASSVGRTSGNTIYFGEGSWLTVV.

The gene calls are TRBV5-4 and TRBJ2-5; D not certain. V was shortened by 5 bases and J by 0 bases, with 8 bases between the two germline ends. CDR1 and CDR2 (germline): SGHNT, YYREEE (reference sequence). The CDR3 is made up of 13 amino acids. The CDR3 DNA sequence: TGTGCCAGCAGGGATAAGTACCAAGAGACCCAGTACTTC. Its protein product is CASRDKYQETQYF.

With regard to this clone: A junction boundary mismatches the germline segment, possibly from a read error. The chain carries TRBV4-3 and TRBJ1-6; tentatively, D is TRBD1 (6 bases). This CDR3 is 15 amino acids long. Germline V gene lookup returns CDR1 LGHNA and CDR2 YSLEER. CDR3 sequence (DNA): TGCGCCAGCAGCTCTTGGACAGAACCCAATTCACCCCTCCTCTTT. Its translation: CASSSWTEPNSPLLF.

This clone was counted once. V and J are TRBV19 and TRBJ2-5; 7 bases map to TRBD2. The CDR3 extends over 15 amino acids. Germline V gene lookup returns CDR1 LNHDA and CDR2 SQIVND (reference sequence). V lost 4 bases to trimming and J lost 1 base; unmatched junction nucleotides: 6. The CDR3 here is CASSTLAGGQETQYF. The CDR3 nucleotides read TGTGCCAGTAGTACCTTAGCGGGCGGCCAAGAGACCCAGTACTTC.

The chain has TRBV2 and TRBJ2-1; tentative D call: TRBD2 (6 bases). Germline V gene sequence: CDR1 SNHLY, CDR2 FYNNEI. CDR3 length: 10 residues. CDR3: CASDGGEQFF. As DNA, the CDR3 is TGTGCTTCGGACGGGGGTGAGCAGTTCTTC.

The CDR3 region is CASTQAGEANYGYTF. The DNA for the CDR3 is TGTGCCAGCACCCAGGCGGGGGAAGCTAACTATGGCTACACCTTC. The rearrangement uses TRBV7-9 and TRBJ1-2; D is possibly TRBD1 (5 bases). Trimming left V 7 bases short and J 0 bases short, with 15 bases between. Germline lookup yields CDR1 SEHNR and CDR2 FQNEAQ (reference sequence). The CDR3 length is 15 residues.

The chain couples TRBV6-1 to TRBJ2-1; D possibly matches TRBD1 or TRBD2 (6 bases each). The CDR3 runs to 14 residues. Trimming stripped 8 bases from V and 9 bases from J, with 20 bases between. Germline values: CDR1 MNHNS, CDR2 SASEGT. For the CDR3, the DNA is TGTGCCAGCTATACGGGACAAACCGGGGGTGAGCAGTTCTTC. Translation gives CASYTGQTGGEQFF.

The table lists this clone with a few counts. The gene calls are TRBV7-9 and TRBJ1-2, with 8 bases matching TRBD1. CDR1 and CDR2 from the germline V gene are SEHNR and FQNEAQ (reference sequence). The trim removed 5 bases at V and 8 bases at J, leaving 10 bases unmatched. This CDR3 region has 14 residues. The CDR3 protein is CASSVGQGSIGYTF. The CDR3 DNA reads TGTGCCAGCAGCGTCGGACAGGGTTCGATCGGCTACACCTTC.

The rearrangement links TRBV7-6 to TRBJ2-1; TRBD1 or TRBD2 may be the D gene (9 bases each). This CDR3 is built from 22 residues. Looked up from germline, CDR1 is SGHVS and CDR2 is FNYEAQ. V lost 5 bases and J 6 bases, leaving 38 bases between the germline ends. CDR3 residues: CASSTHRGPASGTSWKFNEQFF. In nucleotides, the CDR3 is TGTGCCAGCAGCACCCACAGGGGGCCAGCATCGGGGACTAGCTGGAAGTTCAATGAGCAGTTCTTC.